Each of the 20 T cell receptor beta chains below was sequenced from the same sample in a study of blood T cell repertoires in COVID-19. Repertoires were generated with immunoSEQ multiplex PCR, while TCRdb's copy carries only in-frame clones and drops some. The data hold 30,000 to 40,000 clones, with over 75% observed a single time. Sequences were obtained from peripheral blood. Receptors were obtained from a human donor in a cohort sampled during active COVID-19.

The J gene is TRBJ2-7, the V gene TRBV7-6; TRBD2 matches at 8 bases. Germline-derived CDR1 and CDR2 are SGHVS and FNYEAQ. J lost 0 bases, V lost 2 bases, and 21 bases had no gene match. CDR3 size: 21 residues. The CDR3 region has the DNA TGTGCCAGCAGCTTACCCCCCTGGGGAGCGGGAGTGATAACGAGCTCCTACGAGCAGTACTTC. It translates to CASSLPPWGAGVITSSYEQYF.

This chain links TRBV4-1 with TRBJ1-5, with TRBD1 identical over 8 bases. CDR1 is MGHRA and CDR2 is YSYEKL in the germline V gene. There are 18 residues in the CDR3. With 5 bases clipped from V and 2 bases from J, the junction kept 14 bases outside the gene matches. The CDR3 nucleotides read TGCGCCAGCAGCGTGGGACAGGCCTACAGCGGTGGCAATCAGCCCCAGCATTTT. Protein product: CASSVGQAYSGGNQPQHF.

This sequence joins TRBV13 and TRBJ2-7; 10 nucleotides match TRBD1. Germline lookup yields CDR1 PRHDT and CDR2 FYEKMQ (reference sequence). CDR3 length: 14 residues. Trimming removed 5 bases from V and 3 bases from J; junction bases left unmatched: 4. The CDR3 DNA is TGTGCCAGCAGCCCACGGGACAGGGGCTACGAGCAGTACTTC. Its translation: CASSPRDRGYEQYF.

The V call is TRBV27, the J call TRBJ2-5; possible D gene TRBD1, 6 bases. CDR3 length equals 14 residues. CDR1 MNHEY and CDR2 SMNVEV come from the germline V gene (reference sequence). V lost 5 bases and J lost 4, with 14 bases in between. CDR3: CASSPPGVRETQYF. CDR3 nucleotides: TGTGCCAGCAGTCCCCCAGGGGTGAGAGAGACCCAGTACTTC.

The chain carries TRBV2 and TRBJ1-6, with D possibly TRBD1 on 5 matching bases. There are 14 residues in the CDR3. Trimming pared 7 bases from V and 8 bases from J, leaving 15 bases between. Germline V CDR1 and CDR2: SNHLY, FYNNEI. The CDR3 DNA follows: TGTGCCAGCAAAATCAGGGCACCCTATTCACCCCTCCACTTT. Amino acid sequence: CASKIRAPYSPLHF.

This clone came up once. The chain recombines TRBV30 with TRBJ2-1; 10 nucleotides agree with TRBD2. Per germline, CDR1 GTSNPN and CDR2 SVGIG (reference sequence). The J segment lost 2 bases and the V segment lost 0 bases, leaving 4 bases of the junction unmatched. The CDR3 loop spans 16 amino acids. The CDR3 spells CAWSVGTSGTYNEQFF. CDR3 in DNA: TGTGCCTGGAGTGTGGGAACTAGCGGGACCTACAATGAGCAGTTCTTC.

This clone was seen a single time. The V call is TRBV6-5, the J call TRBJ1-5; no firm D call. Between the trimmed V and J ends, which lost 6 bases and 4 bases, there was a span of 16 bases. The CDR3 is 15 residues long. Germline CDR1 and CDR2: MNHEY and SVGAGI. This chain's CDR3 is CASRRIFVSNQPQHF. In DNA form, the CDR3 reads TGTGCCAGCAGGAGGATATTCGTATCAAATCAGCCCCAGCATTTT.

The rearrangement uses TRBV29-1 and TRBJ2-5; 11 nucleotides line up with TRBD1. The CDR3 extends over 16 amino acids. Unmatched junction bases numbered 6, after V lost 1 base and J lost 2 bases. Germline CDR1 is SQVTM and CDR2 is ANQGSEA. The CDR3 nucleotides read TGCAGCGTTGAAGGAGGACAGGGGGCGCAGCAAGAGACCCAGTACTTC. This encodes CSVEGGQGAQQETQYF.

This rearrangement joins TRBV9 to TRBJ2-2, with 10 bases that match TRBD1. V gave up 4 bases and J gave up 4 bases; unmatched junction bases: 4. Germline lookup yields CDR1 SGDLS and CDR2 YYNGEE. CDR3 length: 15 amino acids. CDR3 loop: CASSPRTGGTGELFF. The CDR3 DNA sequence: TGTGCCAGCAGCCCTCGGACAGGGGGCACCGGGGAGCTGTTTTTT.

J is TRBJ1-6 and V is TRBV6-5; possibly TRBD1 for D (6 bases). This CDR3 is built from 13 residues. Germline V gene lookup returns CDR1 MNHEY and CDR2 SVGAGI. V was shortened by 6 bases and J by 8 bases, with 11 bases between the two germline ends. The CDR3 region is CASRRQVYSPLHF. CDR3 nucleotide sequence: TGTGCCAGCAGACGACAGGTGTATTCACCCCTCCACTTT.

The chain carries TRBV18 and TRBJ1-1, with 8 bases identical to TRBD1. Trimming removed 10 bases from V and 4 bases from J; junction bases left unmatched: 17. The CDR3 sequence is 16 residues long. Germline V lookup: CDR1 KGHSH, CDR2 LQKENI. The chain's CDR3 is CATIRQGTGWGTEAFF. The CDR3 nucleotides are TGTGCCACCATTCGTCAGGGGACAGGTTGGGGCACTGAAGCTTTCTTT.

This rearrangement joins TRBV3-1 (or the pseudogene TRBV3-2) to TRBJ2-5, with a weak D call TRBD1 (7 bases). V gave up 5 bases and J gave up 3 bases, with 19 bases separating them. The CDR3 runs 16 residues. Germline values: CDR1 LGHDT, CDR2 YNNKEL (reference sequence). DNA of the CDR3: TGTGCCAGCAGCGAGACAGGAGGGGGCGCGAAAGAGACCCAGTACTTC. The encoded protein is CASSETGGGAKETQYF.

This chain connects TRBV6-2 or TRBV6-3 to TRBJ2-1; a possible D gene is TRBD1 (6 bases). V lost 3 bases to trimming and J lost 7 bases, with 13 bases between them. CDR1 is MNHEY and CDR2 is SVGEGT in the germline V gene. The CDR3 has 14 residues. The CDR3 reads CASSYSAGVNEQFF. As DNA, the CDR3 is TGTGCCAGCAGTTATTCTGCAGGGGTAAATGAGCAGTTCTTC.

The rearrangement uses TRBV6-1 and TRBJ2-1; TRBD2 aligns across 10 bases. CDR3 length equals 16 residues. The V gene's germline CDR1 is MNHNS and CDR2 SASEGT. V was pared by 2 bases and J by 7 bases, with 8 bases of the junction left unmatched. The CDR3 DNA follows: TGTGCCAGCAGTGAATGGCTAGCGGGAGTAGGAAATGAGCAGTTCTTC. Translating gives CASSEWLAGVGNEQFF.

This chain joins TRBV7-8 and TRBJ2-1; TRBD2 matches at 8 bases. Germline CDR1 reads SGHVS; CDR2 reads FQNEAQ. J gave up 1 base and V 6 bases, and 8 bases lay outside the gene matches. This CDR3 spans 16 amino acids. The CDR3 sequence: CASSGRGGRSYNEQFF. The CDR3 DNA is TGTGCCAGCAGTGGCCGCGGGGGGCGGTCCTACAATGAGCAGTTCTTC.

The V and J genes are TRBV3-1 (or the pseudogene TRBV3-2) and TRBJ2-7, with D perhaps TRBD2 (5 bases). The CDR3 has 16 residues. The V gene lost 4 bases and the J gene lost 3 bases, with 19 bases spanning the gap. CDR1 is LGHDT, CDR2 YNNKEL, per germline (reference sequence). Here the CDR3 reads CASSPRERRSGYEQYF. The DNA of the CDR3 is TGTGCCAGCAGCCCCCGGGAACGTCGATCCGGCTACGAGCAGTACTTC.

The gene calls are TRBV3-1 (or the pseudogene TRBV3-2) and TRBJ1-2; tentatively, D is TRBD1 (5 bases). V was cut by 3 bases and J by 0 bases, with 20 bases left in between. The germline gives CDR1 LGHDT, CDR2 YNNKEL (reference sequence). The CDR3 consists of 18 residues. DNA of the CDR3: TGTGCCAGCAGCCATCGACAGTCTCCTCCCTCAGCTAACTATGGCTACACCTTC. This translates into CASSHRQSPPSANYGYTF.

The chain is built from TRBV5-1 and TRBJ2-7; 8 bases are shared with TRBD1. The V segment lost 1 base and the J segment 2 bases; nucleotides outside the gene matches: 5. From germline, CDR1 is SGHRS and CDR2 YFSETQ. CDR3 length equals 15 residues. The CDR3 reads CASSLTQGDPYEQYF. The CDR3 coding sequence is TGCGCCAGCAGCTTGACACAGGGGGACCCCTACGAGCAGTACTTC.

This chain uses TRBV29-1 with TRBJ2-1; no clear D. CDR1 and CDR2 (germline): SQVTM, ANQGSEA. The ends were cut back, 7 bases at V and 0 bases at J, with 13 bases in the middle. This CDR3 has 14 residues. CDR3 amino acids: CSGSGGRSYNEQFF. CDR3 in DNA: TGCAGCGGCTCTGGCGGTCGCTCCTACAATGAGCAGTTCTTC.

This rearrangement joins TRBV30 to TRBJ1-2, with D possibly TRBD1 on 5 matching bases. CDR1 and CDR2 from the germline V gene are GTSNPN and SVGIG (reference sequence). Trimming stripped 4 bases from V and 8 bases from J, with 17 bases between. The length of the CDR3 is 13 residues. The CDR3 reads CAWNAGRGDGYTF. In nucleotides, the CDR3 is TGTGCCTGGAATGCCGGCCGGGGGGACGGCTACACCTTC.